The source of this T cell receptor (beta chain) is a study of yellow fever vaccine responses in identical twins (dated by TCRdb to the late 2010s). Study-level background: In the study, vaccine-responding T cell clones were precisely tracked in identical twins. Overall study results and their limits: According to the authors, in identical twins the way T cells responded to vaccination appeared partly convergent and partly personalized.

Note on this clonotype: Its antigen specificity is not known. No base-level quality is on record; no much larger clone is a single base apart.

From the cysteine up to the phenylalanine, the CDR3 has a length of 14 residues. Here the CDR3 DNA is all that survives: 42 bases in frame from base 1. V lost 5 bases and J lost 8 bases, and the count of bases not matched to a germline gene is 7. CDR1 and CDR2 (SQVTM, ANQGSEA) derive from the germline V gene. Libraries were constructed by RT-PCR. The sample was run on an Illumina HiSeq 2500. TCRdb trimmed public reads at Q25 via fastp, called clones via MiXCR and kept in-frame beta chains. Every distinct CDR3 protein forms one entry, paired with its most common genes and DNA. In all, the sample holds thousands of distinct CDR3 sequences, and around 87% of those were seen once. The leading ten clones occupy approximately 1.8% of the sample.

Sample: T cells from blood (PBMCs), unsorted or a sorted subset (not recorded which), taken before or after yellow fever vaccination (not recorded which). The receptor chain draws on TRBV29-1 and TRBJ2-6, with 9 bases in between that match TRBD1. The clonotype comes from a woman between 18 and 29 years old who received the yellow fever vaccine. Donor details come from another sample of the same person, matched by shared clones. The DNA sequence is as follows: TGCAGCGTTCCGGGACAGGGCCTGACCAACGTCCTGACTTTC. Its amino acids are CSVPGQGLTNVLTF.